Here is one T cell receptor (beta chain) with its context. Its specificity is not known. The CDR3 is 15 amino acids. Per germline, CDR1 MNHEY and CDR2 SMNVEV (reference sequence). V lost 2 bases to trimming and J lost 6 bases, with 17 bases between them. These data come from a study of PD-1 blockade in classical Hodgkin lymphoma. Study information: Patients were given intravenous nivolumab, 3 mg/kg, every 2 weeks.

The protocol was immunoSEQ multiplex PCR, while the TCRdb copy is restricted to in-frame clones and leaves out a portion. The sample holds 100,000 or so clones, around 90% seen once. Study results and limitations: Unlike CD8+ TCR diversity, which did not rise significantly by C4D1, CD4+ TCR diversity did. Baseline TCR diversity was reportedly lower in newly diagnosed patients than healthy donors. Patients newly diagnosed and complete responders had comparable baseline diversity.

Time point specified: cycle 4 day 1 (C4D1), after six to seven weeks of nivolumab. Following autologous stem cell transplantation, relapse occurred in every patient, and exposure to brentuximab vedotin varied. Material: peripheral blood mononuclear cells (PBMCs), obtained before the fourth cycle of nivolumab. The sequence came from a human donor with classical Hodgkin lymphoma. The chain has TRBV27 and TRBJ2-7; no reliable D call. DNA for the CDR3: TGTGCCAGCAGTTTAGAGTGGCAGGCACCGGGCGAGCAGTACTTC. Translated, it gives CASSLEWQAPGEQYF.